A single sample gave rise to the 15 T cell receptor beta chains below, sequenced in a study of blood T cell repertoires in COVID-19. The assay was immunoSEQ multiplex PCR, and TCRdb's table has in-frame clones only and misses some. The sample shows around 300,000 clones, 88% of them seen only once. The sample was PBMCs or T cells enriched from blood (not recorded which). The source of these receptors is a young man who had recovered from COVID-19.

There are a few counts of this clone. V gene TRBV5-1 combines with J gene TRBJ2-2; 10 positions match TRBD1. The CDR3 has 16 residues. The V and J ends lost 2 bases and 4 bases, in that order; junction bases with no gene match: 5. Germline V gene lookup returns CDR1 SGHRS and CDR2 YFSETQ. CDR3: CASSFPGQGTTGELFF. CDR3 nucleotide sequence: TGCGCCAGCAGCTTCCCGGGACAGGGGACCACCGGGGAGCTGTTTTTT.

The rearrangement uses TRBV11-2 and TRBJ2-7; 7 nucleotides match TRBD1. V lost 1 base to trimming and J lost 6 bases; unmatched junction nucleotides: 6. This CDR3 region has 14 residues. Germline V gives CDR1 SGHAT, CDR2 FQNNGV. In DNA, the CDR3 is TGTGCCAGCAGCTTAGGGACAGGCCAACGCGAGCAGTACTTC. This codes for CASSLGTGQREQYF. The full variable domain, its missing parts supplied by reference TRBV11-2 and TRBJ2-7, is EAGVAQSPRYKIIEKRQSVAFWCNPISGHATLYWYQQILGQGPKLLIQFQNNGVVDDSQLPKDRFSAERLKGVDSTLKIQPAKLEDSAVYLCASSLGTGQREQYFGPGTRLTVT.

The chain employs TRBV13 and TRBJ2-4, with a possible D match to TRBD1 (6 bases). This CDR3 is built from 19 residues. Germline V gene sequence: CDR1 PRHDT, CDR2 FYEKMQ (reference sequence). The germline V and J ends were trimmed by 1 base and 0 bases, with 19 bases remaining between them. The CDR3 region has the DNA TGTGCCAGCAGCTTAGTTGGCAGGGGAGAGGTTGTAGCCAAAAACATTCAGTACTTC. Its protein product is CASSLVGRGEVVAKNIQYF. Full variable domain (rest looked up from reference TRBV13 and TRBJ2-4): AAGVIQSPRHLIKEKRETATLKCYPIPRHDTVYWYQQGPGQDPQFLISFYEKMQSDKGSIPDRFSAQQFSDYHSELNMSSLELGDSALYFCASSLVGRGEVVAKNIQYFGAGTRLSVL.

The chain recombines TRBV28 with TRBJ1-5; a weak D match, TRBD1 (5 bases). Germline V CDR1 and CDR2: MDHEN, SYDVKM. Between the trimmed V and J ends, which lost 7 bases and 9 bases, there was a span of 13 bases. The CDR3 covers 12 residues. CDR3 in DNA: TGTGCCAGCAACGGACGCGGGGGGCCCCAGCATTTT. This gives the protein CASNGRGGPQHF. The variable domain in full, with the rest retrieved from reference TRBV28 and TRBJ1-5, is DVKVTQSSRYLVKRTGEKVFLECVQDMDHENMFWYRQDPGLGLRLIYFSYDVKMKEKGDIPEGYSVSREKKERFSLILESASTNQTSMYLCASNGRGGPQHFGDGTRLSIL.

V and J are TRBV19 and TRBJ2-7; the D is unclear. V lost 3 bases to trimming and J lost 6 bases, with 12 bases between them. Germline V CDR1 and CDR2: LNHDA, SQIVND (reference sequence). The CDR3 has 13 amino acids. Written as DNA, the CDR3 is TGTGCCAGTAGTATCTCGAGGTCGGCCGAGCAGTACTTC. This codes for CASSISRSAEQYF.

The chain links TRBV21-1 to TRBJ2-7; the listed D gene, TRBD1, was not tested against the DNA. TRBV21-1 is given as a pseudogene. The CDR3 covers 15 residues. The CDR3 region is CASSKGRGRYYEQYF. The CDR3 DNA reads as TGTGCCAGCAGCAAAGGAAGGGGGCGTTACTACGAGCAGTACTTC.

V gene TRBV7-2 combines with J gene TRBJ2-7; D might be TRBD2 (5 bases). CDR3 size: 15 residues. Germline loops: CDR1 SGHTA, CDR2 FQGNSA. V lost 3 bases and J 0 bases, leaving 12 bases between the germline ends. As DNA, the CDR3 is TGTGCCAGCAGCTTGAGCGGTTTTAGCTCCTACGAGCAGTACTTC. Translated, it gives CASSLSGFSSYEQYF.

The V and J genes are TRBV28 and TRBJ1-1, with D uncertain. Trimming removed 3 bases at V and 4 bases at J, with 18 bases between. CDR3 length: 16 amino acids. CDR1 is MDHEN and CDR2 is SYDVKM in the germline V gene. The CDR3 bases are TGTGCCAGCAGTTTCGCGCTGGACTCGAGGGCCACTGAAGCTTTCTTT. This gives the protein CASSFALDSRATEAFF.

This chain joins TRBV4-1 and TRBJ2-7; D possibly corresponds to TRBD1 (6 bases). In germline, CDR1 is MGHRA, CDR2 YSYEKL. There are 15 residues in the CDR3. Trimming shortened V by 1 base and J by 1 base, and 11 bases separated the two germline ends. The CDR3 DNA reads as TGCGCCAGCAGCCAAGTCATGGACAGATCCTACGAGCAGTACTTC. Protein: CASSQVMDRSYEQYF.

The chain combines TRBV14 with TRBJ2-4; TRBD1 matches 9 bases. The CDR3 loop spans 16 amino acids. Germline CDR1 and CDR2: SGHDN and FVKESK. V lost 4 bases and J lost 2; bases outside the gene matches: 6. The DNA for the CDR3 is TGTGCCAGCAGCCCGGGACAGGGCGAATCCAAAAACATTCAGTACTTC. This encodes CASSPGQGESKNIQYF.

CDR3 nucleotide sequence: TGTGCCAGCAGAAAGCCGGGACTAGCCTACGAGCAGTACTTC. Translation gives CASRKPGLAYEQYF. V gene TRBV11-2 combines with J gene TRBJ2-7; TRBD2 matches 8 bases. V shed 6 bases and J 2 bases; nucleotides not matched to a gene: 6. The CDR3 extends over 14 amino acids. The germline gives CDR1 SGHAT, CDR2 FQNNGV.

The chain combines TRBV5-4 with TRBJ1-1; 10 positions match TRBD1. V trimming: 3 bases; J trimming: 3 bases; junction bases outside the gene matches: 17. CDR3 length: 19 amino acids. Germline V gene sequence: CDR1 SGHNT, CDR2 YYREEE (reference sequence). This chain's CDR3 is CASSSNAPSPGTGDTEAFF. Here the CDR3 DNA reads TGTGCCAGCAGCTCAAATGCACCATCTCCCGGGACAGGGGACACTGAAGCTTTCTTT.

This sequence joins TRBV5-1 and TRBJ2-5, with 7 positions matching TRBD1. This CDR3 is built from 15 residues. Germline V lookup: CDR1 SGHRS, CDR2 YFSETQ. The V and J ends lost 3 bases and 0 bases, in that order; junction bases with no gene match: 5. The DNA for the CDR3 is TGCGCCAGCAGCTCGACAGGGTGGGACCAAGAGACCCAGTACTTC. Amino acids: CASSSTGWDQETQYF.

The gene calls are TRBV5-1 and TRBJ2-5; D is uncertain. The CDR3 extends over 13 amino acids. Germline V gene sequence: CDR1 SGHRS, CDR2 YFSETQ. Trimming shortened V by 4 bases and J by 5 bases, and 12 bases separated the two germline ends. CDR3 in amino acids: CASSQMGRETQYF. The CDR3 DNA follows: TGCGCCAGCAGCCAGATGGGCCGGGAGACCCAGTACTTC. Based on the CDR3 plus reference TRBV5-1 and TRBJ2-5, the full variable domain is KAGVTQTPRYLIKTRGQQVTLSCSPISGHRSVSWYQQTPGQGLQFLFEYFSETQRNKGNFPGRFSGRQFSNSRSEMNVSTLELGDSALYLCASSQMGRETQYFGPGTRLLVL.

The rearrangement links TRBV3-1 (or the pseudogene TRBV3-2) to TRBJ1-2, with D unclear. The V gene lost 4 bases and the J gene lost 4 bases, with 10 bases spanning the gap. The CDR3 contains 13 residues. Germline lookup yields CDR1 LGHDT and CDR2 YNNKEL (reference sequence). The CDR3 nucleotides are TGTGCCAGCAGCCCCCGGCCGGGCTATGGCTACACCTTC. This encodes CASSPRPGYGYTF.